This T cell receptor (beta chain) was retrieved from a study of T cells in Graves' hyperthyroidism and ophthalmopathy. Study findings and constraints: The authors' 13 V-J model separated ophthalmopathy from stable hyperthyroidism.

Exclusion of patients followed from uncontrolled infection, other autoimmune disease, pregnancy or lactation. Clinical symptoms, serum thyroxine, TRAb, thyroid ultrasound and orbital computed tomography established diagnosis. This clonotype was found a few times. The target antigen is unknown. TCR beta CDR3 sequences were amplified from RNA transcripts. HTBI primers were used for first-round RT-PCR of the TCR CDR3. TCRdb called the multiplex PCR reads again in MiXCR, with one record for every CDR3 protein. The sample lists hundreds of thousands of distinct CDR3 sequences, 35% to 40% occurring once. What was sequenced was blood. The sequence was collected from a man younger than 35 with Graves' hyperthyroidism.

The DNA for the CDR3 is TGTGCCAGCAGCCAACTACGGCGTACAGAGACCCAGTACTTC. It specifies CASSQLRRTETQYF. The rearrangement joins TRBV6-5 to TRBJ2-5, with unresolved D. This CDR3 is built from 14 residues. V was trimmed by 6 bases and J by 4 bases, leaving 15 bases between them. Per germline, CDR1 MNHEY and CDR2 SVGAGI.